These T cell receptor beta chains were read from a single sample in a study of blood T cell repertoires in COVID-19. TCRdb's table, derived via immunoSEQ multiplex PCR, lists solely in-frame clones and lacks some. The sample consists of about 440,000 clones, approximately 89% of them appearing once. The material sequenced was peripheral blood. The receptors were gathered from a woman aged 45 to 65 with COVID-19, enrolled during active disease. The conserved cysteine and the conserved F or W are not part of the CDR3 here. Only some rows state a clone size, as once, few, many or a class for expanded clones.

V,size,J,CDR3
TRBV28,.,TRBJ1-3,ASKLNSGNTIY
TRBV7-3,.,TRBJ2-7,ASSLPPEGVYEQY
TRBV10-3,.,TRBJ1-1,AVRAGNTEAF
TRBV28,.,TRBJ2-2,ASSFYRGQPIELF
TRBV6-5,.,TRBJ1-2,ASSSTGPNYGYT
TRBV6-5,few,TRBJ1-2,ASSYTAPYGYT
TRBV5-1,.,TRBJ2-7,ASSLEGWQGPSYEQY
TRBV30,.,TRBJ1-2,AWNGVGYT
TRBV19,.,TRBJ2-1,ASSTVNEQF
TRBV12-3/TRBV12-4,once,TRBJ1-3,ASTKLYTIY
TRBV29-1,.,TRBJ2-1,SVVGQGVSYNEQF
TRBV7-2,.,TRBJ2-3,ASSLAWTGGDTQY
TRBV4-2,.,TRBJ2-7,ASSLTMGLAGAAYEQY
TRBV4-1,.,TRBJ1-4,ASSQRRATNEKLF
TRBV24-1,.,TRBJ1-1,ATREGGGTEAF
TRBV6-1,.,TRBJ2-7,ASSASKQGVRYEQY
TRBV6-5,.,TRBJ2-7,ASSLSGGPSYEQY
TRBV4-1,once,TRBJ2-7,ASSHRDSSSYEQY
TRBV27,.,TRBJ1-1,ASSLVLEENTEAF
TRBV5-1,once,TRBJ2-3,ASRLTGDTQY
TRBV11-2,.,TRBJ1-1,ASSFTGRNTEAF
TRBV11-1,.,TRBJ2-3,ASSLGQGGRADTQY
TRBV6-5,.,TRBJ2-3,ASRRAGISTDTQY
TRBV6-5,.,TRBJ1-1,ASSYLGGRTEAF
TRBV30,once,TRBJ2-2,ARRGTGELF
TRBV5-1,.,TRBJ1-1,ASSSQGPAF
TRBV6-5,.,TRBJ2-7,ASSREGTGAYEQY
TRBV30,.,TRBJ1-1,AWSVLGTGGAEAF
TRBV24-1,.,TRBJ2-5,ATSDSGTGQETQY
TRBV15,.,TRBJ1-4,ATSREPGRRAEKLF
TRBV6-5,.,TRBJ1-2,ASSYRAFSSGGGYT
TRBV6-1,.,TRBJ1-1,ASSESRGPTEAF
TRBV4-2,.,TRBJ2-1,ASRSTGQQF
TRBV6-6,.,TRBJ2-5,ASSYSSETQY
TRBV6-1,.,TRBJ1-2,ASSEGKSGENYGYT
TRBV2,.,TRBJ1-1,ASRKRTGGGTEAF
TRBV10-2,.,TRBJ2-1,ASSDGRGGVPPEQF
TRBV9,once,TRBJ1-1,ASSVEGANTEAF
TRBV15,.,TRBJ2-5,ATSRDQTGWETQY
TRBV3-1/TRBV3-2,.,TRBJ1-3,ASSHTSSGNTIY
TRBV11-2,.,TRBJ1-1,ASSSKTVKAF
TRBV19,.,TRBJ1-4,ASSINREGEKLF
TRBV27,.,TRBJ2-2,ASSRSGTGDTGELF
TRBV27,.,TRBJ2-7,ASSIYRDRGYEQY
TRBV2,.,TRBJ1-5,ASGKGIGNQPQH
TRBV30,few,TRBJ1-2,AWSRDSYGYT
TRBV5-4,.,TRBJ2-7,ASSRTSGGYYEQY
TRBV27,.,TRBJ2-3,ASRLGLAGTTDTQY
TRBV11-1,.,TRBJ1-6,ASSFQGGAGNSPLH